Following are 18 T cell receptor beta chains from one sample sequenced in a study of blood T cell repertoires in COVID-19. TCRdb's copy holds only in-frame clones and misses some; the assay was immunoSEQ multiplex PCR. The sample contains over 300,000 clones, 85% to 90% of which appear only once. The sequenced sample consisted of PBMCs or T cells enriched from blood (not recorded which). These receptors were obtained from a woman in her late teens or twenties who had recovered from COVID-19.

In its sample, this clone was seen a few times. The gene calls are TRBV19 and TRBJ1-1; weak D call: TRBD1 (6 bases). The CDR3 runs to 12 residues. Germline values: CDR1 LNHDA, CDR2 SQIVND (reference sequence). V was pared by 5 bases and J by 5 bases, with 9 bases between. The DNA of the CDR3 is TGTGCCAGTAGTGAGGGGGGGACTGAAGCTTTCTTT. Translating gives CASSEGGTEAFF.

This chain links TRBV5-1 with TRBJ1-1; 9 nucleotides agree with TRBD1. CDR1 is SGHRS, CDR2 YFSETQ, per germline. CDR3 length equals 16 residues. V dropped 4 bases and J dropped 4; count of bases not matched to a gene: 11. In DNA, the CDR3 is TGCGCCAGCAGCCCTCCGGGACAGGGATCGGTCACTGAAGCTTTCTTT. Encoded protein: CASSPPGQGSVTEAFF.

The chain employs TRBV10-3 and TRBJ1-1; D is ambiguous. V was pared by 2 bases and J by 0 bases, with 16 bases between. The CDR3 length is 17 residues. Germline lookup yields CDR1 ENHRY and CDR2 SYGVKD. CDR3 coding DNA: TGTGCCATCAGTGAGGGCAGCCAGATACTAATGAACACTGAAGCTTTCTTT. Amino acids: CAISEGSQILMNTEAFF.

This clone was observed once. Other DNA sequences in the sample encode the same CDR3. The DNA of the CDR3 is TGCGCCAGCAGCCACCCAACAGGGAACACTGAAGCTTTCTTT. It encodes CASSHPTGNTEAFF. The genes are TRBV4-1 and TRBJ1-1; D possibly corresponds to TRBD1 (5 bases). The germline V gene has CDR1 MGHRA and CDR2 YSYEKL. The CDR3 spans 14 residues. Trimming cost V 3 bases and J 1 base, with 9 bases left between them.

V is TRBV19 and J is TRBJ1-5; D may be TRBD1 (5 bases). In germline, CDR1 is LNHDA, CDR2 SQIVND (reference sequence). There are 15 residues in the CDR3. With 2 bases removed from V and 6 bases from J, the gap between germline ends came to 14 bases. CDR3 region: CASSISGYRSQPQHF. The CDR3 bases are TGTGCCAGTAGTATATCAGGGTATAGGAGTCAGCCCCAGCATTTT. The entire variable domain, with the rest obtained from reference TRBV19 and TRBJ1-5, is as follows: DGGITQSPKYLFRKEGQNVTLSCEQNLNHDAMYWYRQDPGQGLRLIYYSQIVNDFQKGDIAEGYSVSREKKESFPLTVTSAQKNPTAFYLCASSISGYRSQPQHFGDGTRLSIL.

J is TRBJ2-3 and V is TRBV24-1; 10 positions match TRBD2. V was clipped by 6 bases and J by 5 bases; unmatched bases: 7. CDR3 length: 15 residues. Germline CDR1 reads KGHDR; CDR2 reads SFDVKD. CDR3 protein: CATSYSTSGVDTQYF. The CDR3 coding sequence is TGTGCCACCAGTTACTCCACTAGCGGGGTAGATACGCAGTATTTT.

J is TRBJ2-7 and V is TRBV2, with D possibly matching TRBD2 (6 bases). This CDR3 region has 15 residues. Germline CDR1 and CDR2: SNHLY and FYNNEI. V was trimmed by 6 bases and J by 2 bases, leaving 17 bases between them. In DNA form, the CDR3 reads TGTGCCAGCAGCGCGGGACCCGAAACTACCTACGAGCAGTACTTC. This encodes CASSAGPETTYEQYF.

The V call is TRBV28, the J call TRBJ1-2, with a possible D match to TRBD1 (5 bases). CDR3 length: 15 residues. Deletions cut 5 bases from V and 7 bases from J, with 20 bases between. Germline V CDR1 and CDR2: MDHEN, SYDVKM. Written as DNA, the CDR3 is TGTGCCAGCAGTCCCCGGGGAGTGGGGGGTATTGGCTACACCTTC. It is translated as CASSPRGVGGIGYTF.

As DNA, the CDR3 is TGTGCCAGTTCAGCGGGGGGCGCCTCCTACGAGCAGTACTTC. As protein: CASSAGGASYEQYF. The chain combines TRBV3-1 (or the pseudogene TRBV3-2) with TRBJ2-7; TRBD2 aligns across 9 bases. This CDR3 has 14 residues. With V trimmed by 9 bases and J by 0 bases, 6 bases remained unmatched. Germline V CDR1 and CDR2: LGHDT, YNNKEL (reference sequence).

The V and J genes are TRBV28 and TRBJ2-1, with D maybe TRBD1 (5 bases). The CDR3 extends over 16 amino acids. Germline V lookup: CDR1 MDHEN, CDR2 SYDVKM. The ends were cut back, 6 bases at V and 5 bases at J, with 20 bases in the middle. The CDR3 DNA is TGTGCCAGCAGCCCTAATTTACACGCGGACAACAATGAGCAGTTCTTC. It specifies CASSPNLHADNNEQFF.

This chain links TRBV10-2 with TRBJ1-2; 7 bases fit TRBD1. The CDR3 runs to 13 residues. The germline V gene has CDR1 WSHSY and CDR2 SAAADI. Germline trimming cut 6 bases from V and 0 bases from J; bases unmatched to any gene: 1. Here the CDR3 reads CASRQGSNYGYTF. In DNA form, the CDR3 reads TGCGCCAGCAGACAGGGGTCTAACTATGGCTACACCTTC.

Turning to this clone: This sample also contains other DNA sequences that code for the same CDR3. The chain employs TRBV2 and TRBJ2-7, with 7 positions matching TRBD2. In germline, CDR1 is SNHLY, CDR2 FYNNEI. The CDR3 runs to 14 residues. J was trimmed by 4 bases and V by 0 bases; bases with no gene match: 3. CDR3 residues: CASSEARAGYEQYF. The CDR3 DNA follows: TGTGCCAGCAGTGAAGCTCGAGCGGGGTACGAGCAGTACTTC.

The V gene is TRBV11-1, the J gene TRBJ2-5; possibly TRBD1 for D (6 bases). The V gene lost 3 bases and the J gene lost 0 bases, with 8 bases spanning the gap. The germline gives CDR1 SGHAT, CDR2 FQDESV (reference sequence). The CDR3 length is 14 residues. This CDR3 is CASSFDRYQETQYF. The CDR3 DNA sequence: TGTGCCAGCAGCTTCGACAGGTACCAAGAGACCCAGTACTTC.

The chain combines TRBV7-8 with TRBJ1-4; 10 nucleotides agree with TRBD1. Germline V gene sequence: CDR1 SGHVS, CDR2 FQNEAQ. The CDR3 has 14 amino acids. The trim removed 5 bases at V and 11 bases at J, leaving 8 bases unmatched. CDR3 loop: CASSLRPGQGKLFF. The CDR3 nucleotides read TGTGCCAGCAGCCTACGACCGGGACAGGGGAAACTGTTTTTT. Combining the CDR3 with reference TRBV7-8 and TRBJ1-4 gives the whole variable domain GAGVSQSPRYKVAKRGQDVALRCDPISGHVSLFWYQQALGQGPEFLTYFQNEAQLDKSGLPSDRFFAERPEGSVSTLKIQRTQQEDSAVYLCASSLRPGQGKLFFGSGTQLSVL.

This chain uses TRBV11-2 with TRBJ1-6, with a tentative D call TRBD1 (5 bases). V was cut by 7 bases and J by 3 bases, with 10 bases left in between. The CDR3 consists of 14 residues. CDR1 and CDR2 (germline): SGHAT, FQNNGV. The DNA of the CDR3 is TGTGCCAGCACTCCGGGGGTCTATAATTCACCCCTCCACTTT. Encoded protein: CASTPGVYNSPLHF.

V is TRBV5-1 and J is TRBJ2-5; 9 nucleotides match TRBD1. The CDR3 extends over 15 amino acids. V shed 4 bases, J shed 2 bases, and the junction held 6 bases outside the gene matches. Germline V CDR1 and CDR2: SGHRS, YFSETQ. The CDR3 spells CASSPGTGRQETQYF. The CDR3 DNA sequence: TGCGCCAGCAGCCCCGGGACAGGGCGTCAAGAGACCCAGTACTTC.

This chain joins TRBV3-1 (or the pseudogene TRBV3-2) and TRBJ2-1, with D uncertain. The germline V gene encodes CDR1 LGHDT and CDR2 YNNKEL (reference sequence). The V end was cut by 0 bases, the J end by 9 bases, with 12 bases between. This CDR3 is built from 14 residues. CDR3 loop: CASSQEGQLVEQFF. The DNA of the CDR3 is TGTGCCAGCAGCCAAGAGGGCCAGCTCGTTGAGCAGTTCTTC.

This chain uses TRBV4-1 with TRBJ1-5; tentatively, D is TRBD1 (6 bases). CDR1 and CDR2 from the germline V gene are MGHRA and YSYEKL. Trimming cost V 6 bases and J 1 base, with 16 bases left between them. The CDR3 is made up of 16 amino acids. The CDR3 DNA reads as TGCGCCAGCAGTCATACTACAGGGAGAAGCAATCAGCCCCAGCATTTT. This gives the protein CASSHTTGRSNQPQHF.